This entry describes one T cell receptor beta chain. From the 5' RACE reads, TCRdb called clonotypes with MiXCR, one entry per CDR3 protein. This repertoire shows approximately 210,000 distinct CDR3 sequences, 5.5% to 7.5% found once; its top ten account for more than 14%. The CDR3 consists of 15 residues. Germline V CDR1 and CDR2: LGHNA, YSLEER. The V segment lost 4 bases and the J segment 7 bases; nucleotides outside the gene matches: 9. This specimen belongs to a study of identical twins. The sample was also reused in another study, on T cells expressing NK-cell markers. Turning to that study: Just one sequenced donor of eight was HCMV-seronegative, while seven were seropositive.

Sequencing used CD8+ T cells sorted from blood. This chain links TRBV4-3 with TRBJ2-2, with TRBD1 matching over 7 bases. The sequence derives from a woman aged 18-29 years in good health. CDR3 loop: CASSPVATGRGELFF. The CDR3 DNA sequence: TGCGCCAGCAGCCCCGTAGCGACAGGGCGCGGGGAGCTGTTTTTT.